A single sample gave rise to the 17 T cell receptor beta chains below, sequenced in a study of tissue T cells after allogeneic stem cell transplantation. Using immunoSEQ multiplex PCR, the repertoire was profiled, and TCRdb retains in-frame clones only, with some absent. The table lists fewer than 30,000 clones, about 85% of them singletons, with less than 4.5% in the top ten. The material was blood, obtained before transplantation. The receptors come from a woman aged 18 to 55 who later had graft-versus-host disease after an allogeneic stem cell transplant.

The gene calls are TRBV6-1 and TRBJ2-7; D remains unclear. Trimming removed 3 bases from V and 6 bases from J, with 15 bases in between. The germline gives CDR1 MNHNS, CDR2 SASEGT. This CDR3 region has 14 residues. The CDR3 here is CASSDGPGLGEQYF. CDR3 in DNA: TGTGCCAGCAGTGACGGTCCGGGTCTAGGCGAGCAGTACTTC.

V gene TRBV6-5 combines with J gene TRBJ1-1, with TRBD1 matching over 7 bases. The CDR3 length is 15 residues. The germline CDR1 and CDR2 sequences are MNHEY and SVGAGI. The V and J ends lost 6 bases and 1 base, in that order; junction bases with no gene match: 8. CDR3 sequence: CASSPGQPGNTEAFF. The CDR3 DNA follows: TGTGCCAGCAGCCCGGGACAGCCGGGGAACACTGAAGCTTTCTTT.

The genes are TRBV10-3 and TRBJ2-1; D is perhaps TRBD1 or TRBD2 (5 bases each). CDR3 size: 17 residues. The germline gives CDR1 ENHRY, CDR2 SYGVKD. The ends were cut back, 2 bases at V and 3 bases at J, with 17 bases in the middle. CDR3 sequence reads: CAISEGGSAKLYNEQFF. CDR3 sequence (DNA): TGTGCCATCAGTGAGGGGGGTAGCGCAAAACTCTACAATGAGCAGTTCTTC.

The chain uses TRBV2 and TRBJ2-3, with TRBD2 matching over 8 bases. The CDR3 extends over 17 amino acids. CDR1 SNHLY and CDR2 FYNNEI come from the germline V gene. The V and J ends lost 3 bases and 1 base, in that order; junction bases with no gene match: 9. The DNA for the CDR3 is TGTGCCAGCAGTGAGGGTACATTAGCGGGACGCACAGATACGCAGTATTTT. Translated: CASSEGTLAGRTDTQYF.

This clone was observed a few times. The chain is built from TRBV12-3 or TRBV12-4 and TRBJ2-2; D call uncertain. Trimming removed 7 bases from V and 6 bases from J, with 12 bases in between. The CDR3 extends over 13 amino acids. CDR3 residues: CASTWDPAGELFF. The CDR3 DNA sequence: TGTGCCAGCACATGGGATCCGGCCGGGGAGCTGTTTTTT.

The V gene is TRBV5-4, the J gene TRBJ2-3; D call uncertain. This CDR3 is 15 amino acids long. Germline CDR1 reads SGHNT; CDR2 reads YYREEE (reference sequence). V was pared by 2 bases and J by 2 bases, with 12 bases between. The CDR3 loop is CASSFGQPFTDTQYF. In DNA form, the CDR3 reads TGTGCCAGCAGCTTTGGGCAGCCCTTCACAGATACGCAGTATTTT.

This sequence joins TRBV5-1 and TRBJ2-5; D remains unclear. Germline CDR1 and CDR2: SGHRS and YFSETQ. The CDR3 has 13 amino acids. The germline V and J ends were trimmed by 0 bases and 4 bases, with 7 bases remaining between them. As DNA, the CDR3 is TGCGCCAGCAGCTTGGGTTTAGGAGAGACCCAGTACTTC. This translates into CASSLGLGETQYF.

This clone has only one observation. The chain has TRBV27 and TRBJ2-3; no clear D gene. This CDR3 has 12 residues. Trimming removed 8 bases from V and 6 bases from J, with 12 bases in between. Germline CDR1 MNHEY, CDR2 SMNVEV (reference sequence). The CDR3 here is CASSRYADTQYF. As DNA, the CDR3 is TGTGCCAGCTCAAGATATGCGGATACGCAGTATTTT.

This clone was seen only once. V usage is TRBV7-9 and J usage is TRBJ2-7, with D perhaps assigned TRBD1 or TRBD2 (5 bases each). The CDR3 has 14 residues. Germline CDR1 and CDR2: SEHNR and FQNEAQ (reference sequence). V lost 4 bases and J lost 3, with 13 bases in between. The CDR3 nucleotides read TGTGCCAGCAGCTGGGAAGGGACCGGCTACGAGCAGTACTTC. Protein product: CASSWEGTGYEQYF.

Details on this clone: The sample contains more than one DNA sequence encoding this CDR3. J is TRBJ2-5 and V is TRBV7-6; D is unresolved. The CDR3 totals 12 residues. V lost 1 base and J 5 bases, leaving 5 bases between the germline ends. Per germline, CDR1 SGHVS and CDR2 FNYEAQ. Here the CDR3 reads CASSLDRETQYF. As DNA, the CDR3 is TGTGCCAGCAGCTTAGATCGGGAGACCCAGTACTTC.

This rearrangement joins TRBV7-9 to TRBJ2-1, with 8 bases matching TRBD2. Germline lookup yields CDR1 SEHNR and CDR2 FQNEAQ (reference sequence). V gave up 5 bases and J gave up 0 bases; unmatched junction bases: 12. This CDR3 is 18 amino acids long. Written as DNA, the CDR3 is TGTGCCAGCAGCCCCAAACTTAGACTAGCGAGCTCCTACAATGAGCAGTTCTTC. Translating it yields CASSPKLRLASSYNEQFF.

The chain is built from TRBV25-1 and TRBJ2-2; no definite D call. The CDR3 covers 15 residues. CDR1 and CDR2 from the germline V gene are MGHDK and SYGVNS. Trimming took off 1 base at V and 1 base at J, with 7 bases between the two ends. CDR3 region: CASSEFRGNTGELFF. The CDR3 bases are TGTGCCAGCAGTGAATTTCGCGGGAACACCGGGGAGCTGTTTTTT.

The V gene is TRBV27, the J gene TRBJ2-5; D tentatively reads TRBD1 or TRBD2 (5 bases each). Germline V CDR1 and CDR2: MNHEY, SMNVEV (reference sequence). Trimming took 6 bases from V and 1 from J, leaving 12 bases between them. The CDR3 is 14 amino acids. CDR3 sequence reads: CASSTGGIQETQYF. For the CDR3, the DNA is TGTGCCAGCAGCACAGGAGGCATCCAAGAGACCCAGTACTTC.

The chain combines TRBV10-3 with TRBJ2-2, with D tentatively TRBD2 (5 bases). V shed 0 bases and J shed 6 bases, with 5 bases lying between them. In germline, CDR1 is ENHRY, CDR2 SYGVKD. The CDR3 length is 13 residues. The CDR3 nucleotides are TGTGCCATCAGTGAGTCGAGGGCCGGGGAGCTGTTTTTT. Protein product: CAISESRAGELFF.

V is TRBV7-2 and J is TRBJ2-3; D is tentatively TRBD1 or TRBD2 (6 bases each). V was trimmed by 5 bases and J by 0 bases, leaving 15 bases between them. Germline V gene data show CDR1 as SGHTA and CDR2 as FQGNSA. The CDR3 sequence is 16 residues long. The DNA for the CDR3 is TGTGCCAGCAGCCCCCCGGGGGCGGGGAGCACAGATACGCAGTATTTT. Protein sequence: CASSPPGAGSTDTQYF.

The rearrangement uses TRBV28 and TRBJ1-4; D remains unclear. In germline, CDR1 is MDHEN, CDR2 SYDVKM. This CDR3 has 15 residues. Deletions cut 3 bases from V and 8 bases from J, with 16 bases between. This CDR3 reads CASSFTVWVEEKLFF. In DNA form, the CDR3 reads TGTGCCAGCAGTTTTACCGTCTGGGTGGAGGAAAAACTGTTTTTT.

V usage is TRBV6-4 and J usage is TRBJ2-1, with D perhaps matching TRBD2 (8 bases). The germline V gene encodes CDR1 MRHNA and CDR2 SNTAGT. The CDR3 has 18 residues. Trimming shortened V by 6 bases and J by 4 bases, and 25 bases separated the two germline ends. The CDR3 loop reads CASSVDRVAGGAYNEQFF. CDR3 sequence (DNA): TGTGCCAGCAGCGTTGACAGGGTGGCCGGGGGGGCATACAATGAGCAGTTCTTC.